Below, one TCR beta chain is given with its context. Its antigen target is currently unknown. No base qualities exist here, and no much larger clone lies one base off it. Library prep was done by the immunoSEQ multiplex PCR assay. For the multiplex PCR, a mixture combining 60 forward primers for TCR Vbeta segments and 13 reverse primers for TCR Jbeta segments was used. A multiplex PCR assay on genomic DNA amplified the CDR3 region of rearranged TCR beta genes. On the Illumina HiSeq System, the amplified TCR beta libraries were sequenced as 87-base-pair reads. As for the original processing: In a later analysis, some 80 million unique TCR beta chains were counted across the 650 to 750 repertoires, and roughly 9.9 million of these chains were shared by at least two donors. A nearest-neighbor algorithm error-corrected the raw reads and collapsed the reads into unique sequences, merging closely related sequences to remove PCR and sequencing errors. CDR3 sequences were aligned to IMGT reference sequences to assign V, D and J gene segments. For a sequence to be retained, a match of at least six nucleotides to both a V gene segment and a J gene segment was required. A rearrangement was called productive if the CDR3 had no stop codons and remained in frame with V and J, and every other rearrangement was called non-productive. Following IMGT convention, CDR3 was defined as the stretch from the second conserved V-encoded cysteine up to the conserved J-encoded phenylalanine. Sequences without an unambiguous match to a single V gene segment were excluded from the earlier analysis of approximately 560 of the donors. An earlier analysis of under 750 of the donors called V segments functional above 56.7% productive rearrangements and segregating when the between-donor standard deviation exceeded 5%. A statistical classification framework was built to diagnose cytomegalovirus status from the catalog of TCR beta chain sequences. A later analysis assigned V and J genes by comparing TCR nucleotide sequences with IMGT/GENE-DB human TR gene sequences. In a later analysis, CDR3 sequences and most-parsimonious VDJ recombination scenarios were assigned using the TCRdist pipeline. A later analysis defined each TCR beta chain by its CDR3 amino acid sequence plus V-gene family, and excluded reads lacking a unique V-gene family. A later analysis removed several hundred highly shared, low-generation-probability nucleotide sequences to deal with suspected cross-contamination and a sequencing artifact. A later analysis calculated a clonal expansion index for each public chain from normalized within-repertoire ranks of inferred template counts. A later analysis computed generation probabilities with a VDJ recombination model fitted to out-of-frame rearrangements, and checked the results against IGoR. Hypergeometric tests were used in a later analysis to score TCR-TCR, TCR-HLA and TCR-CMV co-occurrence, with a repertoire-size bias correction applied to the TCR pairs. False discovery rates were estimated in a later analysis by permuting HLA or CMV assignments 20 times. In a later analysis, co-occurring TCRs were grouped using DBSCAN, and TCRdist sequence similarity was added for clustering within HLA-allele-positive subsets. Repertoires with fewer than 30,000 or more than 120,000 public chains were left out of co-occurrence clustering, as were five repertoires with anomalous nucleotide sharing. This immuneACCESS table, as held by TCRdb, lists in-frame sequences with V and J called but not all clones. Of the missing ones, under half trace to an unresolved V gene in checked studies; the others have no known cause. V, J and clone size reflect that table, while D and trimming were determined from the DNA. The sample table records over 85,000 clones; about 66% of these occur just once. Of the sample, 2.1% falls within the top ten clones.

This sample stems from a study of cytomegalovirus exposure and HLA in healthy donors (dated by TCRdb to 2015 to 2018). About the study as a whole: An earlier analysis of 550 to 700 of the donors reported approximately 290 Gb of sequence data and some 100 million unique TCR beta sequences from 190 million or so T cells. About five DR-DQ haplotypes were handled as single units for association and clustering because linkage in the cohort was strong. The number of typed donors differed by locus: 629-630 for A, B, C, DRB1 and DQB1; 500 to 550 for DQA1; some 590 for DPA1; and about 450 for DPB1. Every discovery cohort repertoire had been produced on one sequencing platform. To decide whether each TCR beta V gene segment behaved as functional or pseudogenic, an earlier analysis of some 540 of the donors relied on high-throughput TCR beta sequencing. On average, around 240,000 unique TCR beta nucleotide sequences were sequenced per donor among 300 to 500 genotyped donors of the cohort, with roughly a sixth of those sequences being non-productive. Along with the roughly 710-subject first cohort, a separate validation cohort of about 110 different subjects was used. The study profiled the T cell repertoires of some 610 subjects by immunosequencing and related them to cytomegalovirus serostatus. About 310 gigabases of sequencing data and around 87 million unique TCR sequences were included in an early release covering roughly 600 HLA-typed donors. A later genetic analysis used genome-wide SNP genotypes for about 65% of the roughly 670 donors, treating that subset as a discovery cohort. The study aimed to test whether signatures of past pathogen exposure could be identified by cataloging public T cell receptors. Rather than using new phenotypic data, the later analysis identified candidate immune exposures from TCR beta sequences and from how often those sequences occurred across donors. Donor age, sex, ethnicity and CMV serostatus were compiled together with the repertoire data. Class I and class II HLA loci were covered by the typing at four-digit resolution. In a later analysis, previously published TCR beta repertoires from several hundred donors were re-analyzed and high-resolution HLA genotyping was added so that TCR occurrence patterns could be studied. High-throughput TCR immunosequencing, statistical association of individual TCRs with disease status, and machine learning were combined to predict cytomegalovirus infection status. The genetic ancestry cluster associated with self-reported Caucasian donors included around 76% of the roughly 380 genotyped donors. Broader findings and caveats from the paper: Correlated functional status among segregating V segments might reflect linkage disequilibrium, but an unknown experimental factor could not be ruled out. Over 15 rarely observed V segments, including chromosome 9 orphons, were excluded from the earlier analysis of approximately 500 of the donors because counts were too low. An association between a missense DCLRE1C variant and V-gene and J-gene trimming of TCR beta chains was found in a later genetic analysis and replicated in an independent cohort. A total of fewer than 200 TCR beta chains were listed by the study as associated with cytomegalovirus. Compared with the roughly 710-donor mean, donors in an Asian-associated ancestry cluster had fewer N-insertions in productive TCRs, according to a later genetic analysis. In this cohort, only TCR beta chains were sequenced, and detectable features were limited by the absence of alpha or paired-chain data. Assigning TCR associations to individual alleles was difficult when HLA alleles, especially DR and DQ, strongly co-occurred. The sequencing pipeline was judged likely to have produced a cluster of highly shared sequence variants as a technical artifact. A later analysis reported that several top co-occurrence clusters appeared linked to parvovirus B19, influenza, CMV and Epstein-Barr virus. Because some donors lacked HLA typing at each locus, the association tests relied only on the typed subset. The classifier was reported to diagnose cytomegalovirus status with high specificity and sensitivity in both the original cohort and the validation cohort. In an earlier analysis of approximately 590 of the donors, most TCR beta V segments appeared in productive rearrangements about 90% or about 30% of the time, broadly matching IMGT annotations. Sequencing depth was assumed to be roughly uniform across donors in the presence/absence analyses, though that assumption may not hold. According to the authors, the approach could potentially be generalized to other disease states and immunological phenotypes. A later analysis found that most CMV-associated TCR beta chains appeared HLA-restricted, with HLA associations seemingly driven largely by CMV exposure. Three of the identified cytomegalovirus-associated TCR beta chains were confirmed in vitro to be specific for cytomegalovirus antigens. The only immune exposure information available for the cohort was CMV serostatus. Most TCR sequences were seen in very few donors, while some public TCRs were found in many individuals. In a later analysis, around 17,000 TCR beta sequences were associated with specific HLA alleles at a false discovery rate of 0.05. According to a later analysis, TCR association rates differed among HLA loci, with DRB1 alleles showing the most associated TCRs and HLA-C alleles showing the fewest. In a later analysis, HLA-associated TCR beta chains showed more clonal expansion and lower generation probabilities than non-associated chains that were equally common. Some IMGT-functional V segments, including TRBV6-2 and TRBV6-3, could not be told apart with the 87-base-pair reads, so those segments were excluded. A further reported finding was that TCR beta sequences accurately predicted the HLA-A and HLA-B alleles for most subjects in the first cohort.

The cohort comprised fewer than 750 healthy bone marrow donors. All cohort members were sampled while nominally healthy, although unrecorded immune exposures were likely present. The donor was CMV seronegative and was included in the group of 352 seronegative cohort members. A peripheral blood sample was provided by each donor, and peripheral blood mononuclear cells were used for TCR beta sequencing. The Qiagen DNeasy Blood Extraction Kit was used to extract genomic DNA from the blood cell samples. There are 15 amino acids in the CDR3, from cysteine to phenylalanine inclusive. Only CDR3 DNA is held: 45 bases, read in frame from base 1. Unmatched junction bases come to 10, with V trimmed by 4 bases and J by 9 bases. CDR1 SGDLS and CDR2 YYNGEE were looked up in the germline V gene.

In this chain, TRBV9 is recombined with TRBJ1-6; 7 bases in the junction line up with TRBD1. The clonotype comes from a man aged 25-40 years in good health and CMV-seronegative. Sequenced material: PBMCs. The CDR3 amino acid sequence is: CASSPTAGGFSPLHF. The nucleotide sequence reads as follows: TGTGCCAGCAGCCCCACCGCAGGGGGATTTTCACCCCTCCACTTT.